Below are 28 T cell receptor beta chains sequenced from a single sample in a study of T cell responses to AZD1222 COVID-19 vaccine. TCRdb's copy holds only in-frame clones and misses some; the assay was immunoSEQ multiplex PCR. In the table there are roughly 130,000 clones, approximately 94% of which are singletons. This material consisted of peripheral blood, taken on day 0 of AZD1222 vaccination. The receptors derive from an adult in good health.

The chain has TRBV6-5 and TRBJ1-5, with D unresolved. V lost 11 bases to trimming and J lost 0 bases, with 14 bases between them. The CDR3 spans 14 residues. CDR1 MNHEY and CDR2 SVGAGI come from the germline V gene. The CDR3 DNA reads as TGTGCCTTGCTGGCTCTCCCTAGCAATCAGCCCCAGCATTTT. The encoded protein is CALLALPSNQPQHF.

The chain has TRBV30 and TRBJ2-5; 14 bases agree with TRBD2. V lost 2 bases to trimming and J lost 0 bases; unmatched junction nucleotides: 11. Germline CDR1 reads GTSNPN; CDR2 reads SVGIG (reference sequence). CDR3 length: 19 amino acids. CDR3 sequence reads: CAWSLSPGTSGSNQETQYF. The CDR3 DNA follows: TGTGCCTGGAGTCTGTCCCCCGGGACTAGCGGGAGTAACCAAGAGACCCAGTACTTC. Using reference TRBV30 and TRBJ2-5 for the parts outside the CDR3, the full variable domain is SQTIHQWPATLVQPVGSPLSLECTVEGTSNPNLYWYRQAAGRGLQLLFYSVGIGQISSEVPQNLSASRPQDRQFILSSKKLLLSDSGFYLCAWSLSPGTSGSNQETQYFGPGTRLLVL.

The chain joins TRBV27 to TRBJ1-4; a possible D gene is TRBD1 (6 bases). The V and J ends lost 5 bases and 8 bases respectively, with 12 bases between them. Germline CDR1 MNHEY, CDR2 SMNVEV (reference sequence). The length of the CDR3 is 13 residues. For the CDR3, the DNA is TGTGCCAGCAGTCCTCAGGGGAGGGAAAAACTGTTTTTT. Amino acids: CASSPQGREKLFF.

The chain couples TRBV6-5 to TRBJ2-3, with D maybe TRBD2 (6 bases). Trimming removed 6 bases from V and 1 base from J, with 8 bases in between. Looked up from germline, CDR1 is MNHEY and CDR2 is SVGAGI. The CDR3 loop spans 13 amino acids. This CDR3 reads CASRRDGTDTQYF. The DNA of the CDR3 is TGTGCCAGCAGGCGGGATGGCACAGATACGCAGTATTTT.

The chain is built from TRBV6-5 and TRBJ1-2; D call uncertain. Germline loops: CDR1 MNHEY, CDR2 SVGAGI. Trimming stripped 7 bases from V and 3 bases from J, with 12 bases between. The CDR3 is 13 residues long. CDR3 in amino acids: CASNQDGHYGYTF. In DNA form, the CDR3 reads TGTGCCAGCAATCAGGACGGCCACTATGGCTACACCTTC.

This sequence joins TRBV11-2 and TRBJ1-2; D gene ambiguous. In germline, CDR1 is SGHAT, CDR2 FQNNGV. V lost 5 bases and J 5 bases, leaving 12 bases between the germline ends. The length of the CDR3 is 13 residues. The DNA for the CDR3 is TGTGCCAGCAGCCTGGGCCGAGGGTATGGCTACACCTTC. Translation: CASSLGRGYGYTF.

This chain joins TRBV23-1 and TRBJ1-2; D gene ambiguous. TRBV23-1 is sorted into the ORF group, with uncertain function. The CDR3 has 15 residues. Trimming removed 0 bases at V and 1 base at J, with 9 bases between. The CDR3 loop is CASSQSVGDNYGYTF. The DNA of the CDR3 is TGCGCCAGCAGTCAATCGGTCGGAGATAACTATGGCTACACCTTC.

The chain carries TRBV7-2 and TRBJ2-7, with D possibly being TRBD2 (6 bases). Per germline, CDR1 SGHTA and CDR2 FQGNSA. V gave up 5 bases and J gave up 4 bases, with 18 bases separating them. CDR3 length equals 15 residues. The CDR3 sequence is CASSPAGTAGYEQYF. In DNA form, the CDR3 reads TGTGCCAGCAGCCCCGCTGGTACAGCGGGTTACGAGCAGTACTTC.

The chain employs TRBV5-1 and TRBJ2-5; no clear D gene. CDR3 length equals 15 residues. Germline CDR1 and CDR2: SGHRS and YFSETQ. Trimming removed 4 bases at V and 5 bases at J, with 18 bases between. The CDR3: CASSTPGGFSETQYF. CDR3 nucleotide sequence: TGCGCCAGCAGCACCCCTGGCGGATTCAGCGAGACCCAGTACTTC.

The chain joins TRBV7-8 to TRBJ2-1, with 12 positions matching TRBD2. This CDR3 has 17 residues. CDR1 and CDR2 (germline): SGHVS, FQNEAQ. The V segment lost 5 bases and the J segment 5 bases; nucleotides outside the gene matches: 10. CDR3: CASSPRIGLAGNNEQFF. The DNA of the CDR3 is TGTGCCAGCAGCCCGCGCATAGGACTAGCGGGGAACAATGAGCAGTTCTTC.

CDR3 DNA: TGTGCCAGCAGCTTAGTGGCTATCACAGATACGCAGTATTTT. Amino acids: CASSLVAITDTQYF. The chain is built from TRBV7-6 and TRBJ2-3; D uncertain. Germline V gene data show CDR1 as SGHVS and CDR2 as FNYEAQ. Trimming removed 1 base from V and 2 bases from J, with 7 bases in between. The CDR3 runs to 14 residues.

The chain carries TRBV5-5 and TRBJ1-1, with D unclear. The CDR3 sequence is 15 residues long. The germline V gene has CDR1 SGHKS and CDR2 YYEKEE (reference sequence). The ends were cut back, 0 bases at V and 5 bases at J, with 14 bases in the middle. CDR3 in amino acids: CASSLGWVLGTEAFF. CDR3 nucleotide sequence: TGTGCCAGCAGCTTGGGGTGGGTACTGGGGACTGAAGCTTTCTTT.

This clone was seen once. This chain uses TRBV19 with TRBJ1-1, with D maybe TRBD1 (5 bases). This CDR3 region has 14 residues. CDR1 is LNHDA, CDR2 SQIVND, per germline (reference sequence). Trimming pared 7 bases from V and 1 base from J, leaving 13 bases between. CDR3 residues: CASTRRGKNTEAFF. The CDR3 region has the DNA TGTGCCAGTACCCGAAGGGGCAAGAACACTGAAGCTTTCTTT.

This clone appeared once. The CDR3 bases are TGTGCCAGCAGCCTAGGGTGGGGAATTGGAAACACCATATATTTT. The encoded protein is CASSLGWGIGNTIYF. This rearrangement joins TRBV11-2 to TRBJ1-3; D is unclear. CDR1 and CDR2 from the germline V gene are SGHAT and FQNNGV. CDR3 size: 15 residues. Trimming shortened V by 5 bases and J by 3 bases, and 14 bases separated the two germline ends.

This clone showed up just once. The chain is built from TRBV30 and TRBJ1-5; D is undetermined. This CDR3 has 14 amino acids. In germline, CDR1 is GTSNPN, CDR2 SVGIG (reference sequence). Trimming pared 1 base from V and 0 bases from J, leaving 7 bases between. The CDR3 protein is CAWSALYSNQPQHF. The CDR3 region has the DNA TGTGCCTGGAGTGCCCTTTATAGCAATCAGCCCCAGCATTTT.

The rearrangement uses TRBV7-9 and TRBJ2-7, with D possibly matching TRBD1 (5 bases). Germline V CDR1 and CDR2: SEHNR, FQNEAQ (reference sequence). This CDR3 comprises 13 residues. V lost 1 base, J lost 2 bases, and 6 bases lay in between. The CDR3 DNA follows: TGTGCCAGCAGCTTAGAGGGGACCTACGAGCAGTACTTC. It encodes CASSLEGTYEQYF.

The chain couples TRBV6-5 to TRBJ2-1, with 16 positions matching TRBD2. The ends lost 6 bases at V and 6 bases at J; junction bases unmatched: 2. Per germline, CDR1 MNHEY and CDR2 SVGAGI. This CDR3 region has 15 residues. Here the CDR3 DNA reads TGTGCCAGCAGGGGACTAGCGGGAGGGGGCAATGAGCAGTTCTTC. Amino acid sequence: CASRGLAGGGNEQFF.

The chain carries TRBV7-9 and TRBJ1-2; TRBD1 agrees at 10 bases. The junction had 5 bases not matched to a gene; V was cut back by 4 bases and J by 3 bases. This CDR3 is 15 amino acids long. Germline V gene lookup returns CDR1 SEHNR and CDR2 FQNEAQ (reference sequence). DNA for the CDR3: TGTGCCAGCAGCTACCGACAGGGGGCGGACTATGGCTACACCTTC. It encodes CASSYRQGADYGYTF.

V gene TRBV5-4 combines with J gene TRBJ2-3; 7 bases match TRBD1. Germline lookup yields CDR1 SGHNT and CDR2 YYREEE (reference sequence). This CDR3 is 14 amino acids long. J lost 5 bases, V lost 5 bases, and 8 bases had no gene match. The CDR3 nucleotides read TGTGCCAGCAGGCGGAGACAGGGCGGAGATACGCAGTATTTT. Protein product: CASRRRQGGDTQYF. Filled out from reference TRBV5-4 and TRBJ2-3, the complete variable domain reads ETGVTQSPTHLIKTRGQQVTLRCSSQSGHNTVSWYQQALGQGPQFIFQYYREEENGRGNFPPRFSGLQFPNYSSELNVNALELDDSALYLCASRRRQGGDTQYFGPGTRLTVL.

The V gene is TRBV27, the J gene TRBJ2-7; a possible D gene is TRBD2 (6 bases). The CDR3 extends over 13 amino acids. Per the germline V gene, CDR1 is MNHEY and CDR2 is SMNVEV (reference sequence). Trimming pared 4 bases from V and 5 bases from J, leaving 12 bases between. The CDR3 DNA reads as TGTGCCAGCAGTTGGGACGGGGGTAACGAGCAGTACTTC. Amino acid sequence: CASSWDGGNEQYF.

The CDR3 DNA is TGTGCCAGCAGTTACCCGTCTGAGGAGCTGTTTTTT. This gives the protein CASSYPSEELFF. The V call is TRBV6-5, the J call TRBJ2-2; D is unclear. There are 12 residues in the CDR3. The ends were cut back, 2 bases at V and 10 bases at J, with 8 bases in the middle. Germline-derived CDR1 and CDR2 are MNHEY and SVGAGI.

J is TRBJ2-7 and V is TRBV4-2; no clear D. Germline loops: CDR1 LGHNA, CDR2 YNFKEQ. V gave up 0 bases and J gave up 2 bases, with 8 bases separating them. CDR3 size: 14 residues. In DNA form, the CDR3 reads TGTGCCAGCAGCCAAGAGAGCTGGGCCTACGAGCAGTACTTC. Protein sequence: CASSQESWAYEQYF.

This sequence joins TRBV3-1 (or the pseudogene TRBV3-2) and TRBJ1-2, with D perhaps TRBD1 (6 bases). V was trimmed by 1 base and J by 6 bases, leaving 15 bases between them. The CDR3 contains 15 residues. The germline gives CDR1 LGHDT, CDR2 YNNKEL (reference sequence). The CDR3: CASSQGRGPRDGYTF. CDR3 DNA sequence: TGTGCCAGCAGCCAAGGACGGGGGCCCCGGGATGGCTACACCTTC.

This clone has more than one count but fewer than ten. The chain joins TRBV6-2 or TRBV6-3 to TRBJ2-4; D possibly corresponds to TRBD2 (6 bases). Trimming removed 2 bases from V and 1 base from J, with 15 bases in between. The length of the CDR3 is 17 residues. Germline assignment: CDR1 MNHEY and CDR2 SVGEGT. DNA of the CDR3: TGTGCCAGCAGTTACGTAGCCGGGAGAACTGCCAAAAACATTCAGTACTTC. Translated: CASSYVAGRTAKNIQYF.

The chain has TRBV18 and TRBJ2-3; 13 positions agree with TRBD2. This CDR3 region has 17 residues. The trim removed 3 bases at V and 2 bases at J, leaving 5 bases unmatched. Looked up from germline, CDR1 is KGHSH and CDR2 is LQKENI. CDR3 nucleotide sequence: TGTGCCAGCTCACCGCCTGGACTAGCGGGAGCCACAGATACGCAGTATTTT. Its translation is CASSPPGLAGATDTQYF.

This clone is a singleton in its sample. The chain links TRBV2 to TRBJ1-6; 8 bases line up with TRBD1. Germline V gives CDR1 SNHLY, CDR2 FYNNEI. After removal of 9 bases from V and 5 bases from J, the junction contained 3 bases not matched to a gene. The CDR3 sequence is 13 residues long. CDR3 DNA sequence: TGTGCCAGTCAGGACAGGGATAATTCACCCCTCCACTTT. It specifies CASQDRDNSPLHF. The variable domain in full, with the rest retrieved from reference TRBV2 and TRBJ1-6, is EPEVTQTPSHQVTQMGQEVILRCVPISNHLYFYWYRQILGQKVEFLVSFYNNEISEKSEIFDDQFSVERPDGSNFTLKIRSTKLEDSAMYFCASQDRDNSPLHFGNGTRLTVT.

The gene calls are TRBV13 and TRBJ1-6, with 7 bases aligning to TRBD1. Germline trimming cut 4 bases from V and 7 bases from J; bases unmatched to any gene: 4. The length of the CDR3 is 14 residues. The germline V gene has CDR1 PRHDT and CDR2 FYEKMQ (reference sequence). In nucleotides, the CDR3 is TGTGCCAGCAGCTCCCGGACAGGAAATTCACCCCTCCACTTT. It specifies CASSSRTGNSPLHF.

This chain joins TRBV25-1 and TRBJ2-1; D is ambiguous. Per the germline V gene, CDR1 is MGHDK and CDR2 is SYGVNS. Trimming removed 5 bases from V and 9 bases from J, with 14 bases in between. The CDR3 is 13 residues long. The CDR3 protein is CASSWAGSGEQFF. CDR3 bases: TGTGCCAGCAGTTGGGCTGGCTCTGGTGAGCAGTTCTTC.